This entry features one T cell receptor beta chain sequence. What it recognizes is unknown. These data originate in a study of OX40 agonist ivuxolimab in advanced cancers. At the level of the study: Ivuxolimab, an antibody acting as an agonist of OX40 (CD134), was used to treat patients. Patients were infused with ivuxolimab every 2 weeks at 0.01 to 10 mg/kg. Study conclusions and caveats: Among the lowest peripheral clonal expansion occurred in 0.1-3.0 mg/kg partial responders.

Only in-frame clones appear in the TCRdb table, and some are missing; sequencing was by immunoSEQ multiplex PCR. The sample lists about 54,000 clones, around 88% occurring once. Anyone with autoimmune disease history or systemic immunosuppression was excluded. This TCR derives from an adult with an advanced solid tumor such as melanoma, head and neck, liver or kidney cancer. The sequences come from CD4+ or CD8+ T cells sorted from blood, collected in a trial of the OX40 agonist ivuxolimab.

The CDR3 DNA follows: TGTGCCAGCAGCTTGGACAATCAGCCCCAGCATTTT. As protein: CASSLDNQPQHF. This chain connects TRBV7-9 to TRBJ1-5; D remains ambiguous. From germline, CDR1 is SEHNR and CDR2 FQNEAQ (reference sequence). Trimming cost V 3 bases and J 3 bases, with 3 bases left between them. This CDR3 is 12 amino acids long.